The sequence of this T cell receptor beta chain was determined in a study of early T cells in non-severe SARS-CoV-2 infection (dated by TCRdb to the early 2020s). Turning to the overall study: Because TCR sequencing was done on bulk RNA from unsorted whole blood, the alpha and beta chains could not be paired. Study-level results and caveats: Matching against VDJdb was skewed toward anti-spike CD8 responses, likely underestimated virus-specific expansions, and missed private and CD4 specificities.

This clonotype has more than one count but fewer than ten. It lacks a known antigen. Base qualities are not recorded, but no much larger clone differs from it by a single base. Receptor libraries were prepared by 5' RACE. Sequencer: NextSeq 500. To correct for sequencing error and PCR bias, the TCR library protocol tagged individual cDNA molecules with unique molecular identifiers. Sequencing covered both TCR alpha and beta chains, and within each sample the abundances of alpha and beta sequences were tightly co-correlated. Per the authors' processing: Decombinator V4 was used to annotate TCR sequences for V gene, J gene and CDR3. Expanded TCRs were defined as changing significantly between any two time points under a Poisson model with p below 0.0001. TCR abundances were normalised to the total number of TCRs sequenced in each sample and reported as counts per million. TRAV1-2 paired with TRAJ12, TRAJ20 or TRAJ33 defined MAIT TCRs, while TRAV10 paired with TRAJ18 defined iNKT TCRs. VDJdb, accessed 1 November 2021, was searched for CMV, EBV and SARS-CoV-2 annotated TCRs, with TCRs annotated for multiple antigens excluded. The raw public data were reprocessed by TCRdb itself: fastp quality trimming at Q25, MiXCR clonotype calling, in-frame beta chains only. Entries that share a CDR3 protein sequence are merged under the most common genes and DNA. TCRdb's processing, not the authors' own work, is the source of the V and J calls. For this sample there are 50,000 to 60,000 distinct CDR3 sequences; 7.5% to 9% appear just once. The top ten constitute around 3.6% of the sample.

The germline V gene yields WSHSY for CDR1 and SAAADI for CDR2. After removal of 6 bases from V and 4 bases from J, the junction retains 10 bases not matched to a gene. The CDR3, cysteine through phenylalanine, is 15 amino acids long. The CDR3 DNA has 45 bases and is translated from base 1. Set within a cohort of healthcare workers in London, UK, this nested case-control study involved weekly PCR testing of nasopharyngeal swabs along with blood sampling. Healthcare workers were enrolled in the week of the UK lockdown, from 23 to 31 March 2020, and were followed every week for up to roughly 16 weeks. The sequence derives from an adult who was a healthcare worker with PCR-confirmed SARS-CoV-2 infection or an uninfected control (not recorded which). The rearrangement joined TRBV10-2 to TRBJ2-7; TRBD2 fits 9 bases in the junction. The specimen comprised whole blood, sampled at baseline. CDR3 reads: CASSGGLAGAYEQYF. The DNA is as follows: TGCGCCAGCAGCGGGGGATTAGCGGGAGCTTACGAGCAGTACTTC.